The 20 T cell receptor beta chains presented below share a single source sample, sequenced in a study of T-cell memory formation after mild COVID-19 (dated by TCRdb to about 2021). Library construction relied on 5' RACE. For sequencing, an Illumina NovaSeq 6000 was employed. Through fastp at Q25 and MiXCR, TCRdb rebuilt clones from the public reads, retaining in-frame beta chains. Duplicate CDR3 protein sequences are folded into a single record with the most common DNA and genes. The sample data list 350,000 or so distinct CDR3 sequences, and more than 20% of these were observed just once. The ten largest clones add up to approximately 12% of the sample. Sequenced material: PBMCs or a T cell subset sorted from them (not recorded which). The receptor set was obtained from an adult woman who had mild COVID-19 (a few samples of this study predate the infection). The sample titles of this study are shuffled in the database, so cell type and time point are left out; the donor was told from shared clones.

In its sample, this clonotype was seen a few times. The chain couples TRBV5-6 to TRBJ2-7; TRBD1 might be the D (6 bases). This CDR3 spans 15 amino acids. Trimming removed 4 bases from V and 5 bases from J, with 19 bases in between. CDR1 is SGHDT, CDR2 YYEEEE, per germline. The CDR3 coding sequence is TGTGCCAGCAGCAGCAGGGGTTCCCATTTCGACGAGCAGTACTTC. Amino acids: CASSSRGSHFDEQYF.

This clonotype was found a few times. The gene calls are TRBV2 and TRBJ2-5, with 8 bases identical to TRBD2. The length of the CDR3 is 16 residues. Germline V gene lookup returns CDR1 SNHLY and CDR2 FYNNEI. Trimming cost V 4 bases and J 1 base; bases outside gene matches: 8. The CDR3 is CASSVRASGPQETQYF. The DNA for the CDR3 is TGTGCCAGCAGTGTACGGGCTAGCGGGCCCCAAGAGACCCAGTACTTC.

The rearrangement links TRBV24-1 to TRBJ2-2; D might be TRBD1 or TRBD2, each matching 5 bases. From germline, CDR1 is KGHDR and CDR2 SFDVKD. The CDR3 loop spans 14 amino acids. Trimming left V 6 bases short and J 4 bases short, with 11 bases between. CDR3 sequence reads: CATSRGRSTGELFF. CDR3 in DNA: TGTGCCACCAGTCGGGGCCGTAGCACCGGGGAGCTGTTTTTT.

This clonotype has more than one count but fewer than ten. The V call is TRBV3-1, the J call TRBJ1-2, with D unclear. This CDR3 has 12 residues. CDR1 and CDR2 (germline): LGHDT, YNNKEL (reference sequence). V lost 1 base to trimming and J lost 6 bases, with 6 bases between them. The CDR3 coding sequence is TGTGCCAGCAGCCAAGGCGGCAATGGCTACACCTTC. Protein: CASSQGGNGYTF.

The chain links TRBV6-6 to TRBJ2-1; 11 bases line up with TRBD1. Germline CDR1 reads MNHNY; CDR2 reads SVGAGI (reference sequence). CDR3 length equals 14 residues. Trimming cost V 3 bases and J 8 bases; bases outside gene matches: 3. Here the CDR3 reads CASSYGTGGHEQFF. CDR3 coding DNA: TGTGCCAGCAGTTATGGGACAGGGGGTCATGAGCAGTTCTTC.

The chain uses TRBV29-1 and TRBJ1-2; no clear D. The germline CDR1 and CDR2 sequences are SQVTM and ANQGSEA. This CDR3 region has 12 residues. V was cut by 4 bases and J by 1 base, with 7 bases left in between. The CDR3 sequence: CSVGQRNYGYTF. CDR3 DNA: TGCAGCGTTGGCCAGCGTAACTATGGCTACACCTTC.

This clonotype has just a few counts. The chain recombines TRBV6-5 with TRBJ2-7, with TRBD2 identical over 8 bases. With V trimmed by 7 bases and J by 3 bases, 5 bases remained unmatched. Germline CDR1 MNHEY, CDR2 SVGAGI. The CDR3 has 13 residues. CDR3 nucleotides: TGTGCCAGCAAAAGCGGGGGAGGCTACGAGCAGTACTTC. This sequence encodes CASKSGGGYEQYF.

J is TRBJ2-3 and V is TRBV4-3; either TRBD1 or TRBD2 may fit D (5 bases each). The V end was cut by 0 bases, the J end by 0 bases, with 7 bases between. Germline V CDR1 and CDR2: LGHNA, YSLEER. The CDR3 has 15 residues. CDR3 protein: CASSQERGSTDTQYF. In DNA form, the CDR3 reads TGCGCCAGCAGCCAAGAGAGGGGTAGCACAGATACGCAGTATTTT.

The chain uses TRBV19 and TRBJ1-5; 8 bases are shared with TRBD1. This CDR3 is 16 amino acids long. Germline V lookup: CDR1 LNHDA, CDR2 SQIVND (reference sequence). Trimming at V came to 5 bases and at J to 2 bases, leaving 8 bases not matched to a gene. CDR3 in amino acids: CASSPARGPGNQPQHF. In nucleotides, the CDR3 is TGTGCCAGTAGTCCCGCCAGGGGGCCGGGCAATCAGCCCCAGCATTTT.

The gene calls are TRBV9 and TRBJ2-3; D remains unclear. Germline CDR1 is SGDLS and CDR2 is YYNGEE. Trimming stripped 0 bases from V and 0 bases from J, with 11 bases between. The CDR3 consists of 16 residues. The CDR3 DNA reads as TGTGCCAGCAGCGTAGGGTACAGCACTAGCACAGATACGCAGTATTTT. This gives the protein CASSVGYSTSTDTQYF.

The V gene is TRBV3-1, the J gene TRBJ2-5; D call uncertain. The CDR3 covers 14 residues. The germline CDR1 and CDR2 sequences are LGHDT and YNNKEL (reference sequence). V was cut by 3 bases and J by 5 bases, with 13 bases left in between. The chain's CDR3 is CASSQGYQTETQYF. CDR3 nucleotides: TGTGCCAGCAGCCAGGGCTACCAGACGGAGACCCAGTACTTC.

The V and J genes are TRBV25-1 and TRBJ2-7; D is possibly TRBD1 or TRBD2 (5 bases each). Per the germline V gene, CDR1 is MGHDK and CDR2 is SYGVNS. V was shortened by 0 bases and J by 5 bases, with 20 bases between the two germline ends. This CDR3 has 17 amino acids. The CDR3 DNA follows: TGTGCCAGCAGTGAATATTATGCCGGGACCGGGGTGGACGAGCAGTACTTC. Its translation is CASSEYYAGTGVDEQYF.

The sample holds a few counts of this clonotype. V gene TRBV12-3 or TRBV12-4 combines with J gene TRBJ1-1; TRBD1 might be the D (5 bases). CDR3 length: 14 amino acids. Trimming pared 3 bases from V and 6 bases from J, leaving 14 bases between. The CDR3 sequence is CASSFPPGRAEAFF. As DNA, the CDR3 is TGTGCCAGCAGTTTCCCTCCAGGGAGGGCTGAAGCTTTCTTT.

In its sample, this clonotype was seen a few times. The rearrangement links TRBV10-3 to TRBJ2-7; D possibly corresponds to TRBD1 (6 bases). There are 12 residues in the CDR3. Per germline, CDR1 ENHRY and CDR2 SYGVKD. V gave up 10 bases and J gave up 2 bases, with 12 bases separating them. The CDR3 protein is CATRDTPYEQYF. Here the CDR3 DNA reads TGTGCCACCCGGGACACTCCCTACGAGCAGTACTTC.

This clonotype was observed a handful of times. The V call is TRBV4-3, the J call TRBJ2-4; 8 positions agree with TRBD1. This CDR3 comprises 13 residues. Germline trimming cut 5 bases from V and 14 bases from J; bases unmatched to any gene: 11. Germline V gene data show CDR1 as LGHNA and CDR2 as YSLEER. CDR3 sequence reads: CASSSRTGSYEYF. The CDR3, as DNA: TGCGCCAGCAGCTCAAGGACAGGGAGTTACGAGTACTTC.

The chain employs TRBV7-8 and TRBJ1-4, with 9 bases lining up with TRBD1. Germline values: CDR1 SGHVS, CDR2 FQNEAQ. The J segment lost 8 bases and the V segment lost 5 bases, leaving 9 bases of the junction unmatched. The CDR3 is made up of 15 amino acids. CDR3 sequence: CASSGQGRVWEKLFF. The CDR3 bases are TGTGCCAGCAGCGGACAGGGGCGGGTGTGGGAAAAACTGTTTTTT.

This rearrangement joins TRBV4-1 to TRBJ2-7, with a possible D match to TRBD2 (6 bases). The V end was cut by 0 bases, the J end by 1 base, with 10 bases between. This CDR3 has 15 amino acids. Germline V CDR1 and CDR2: MGHRA, YSYEKL. The CDR3 nucleotides read TGCGCCAGCAGCCAAGACGGAGGGAAGTCCTACGAGCAGTACTTC. Its translation is CASSQDGGKSYEQYF.

This clonotype was seen a handful of times. The V gene is TRBV20-1, the J gene TRBJ2-3, with TRBD1 identical over 12 bases. The germline V gene has CDR1 DFQATT and CDR2 SNEGSKA (reference sequence). V was clipped by 2 bases and J by 2 bases; unmatched bases: 11. CDR3 size: 18 residues. CDR3 in amino acids: CSARPYRDRGPFTDTQYF. CDR3 DNA: TGCAGTGCTAGACCGTACCGGGACAGGGGGCCCTTCACAGATACGCAGTATTTT.

Only a few counts were recorded for this clonotype. This chain connects TRBV24-1 to TRBJ2-3; 7 bases are a match to TRBD2. The CDR3 spans 17 residues. Germline V gives CDR1 KGHDR, CDR2 SFDVKD. The ends lost 4 bases at V and 2 bases at J; junction bases unmatched: 11. The CDR3 DNA sequence: TGTGCCACCAGTGAACTAGGTGCTAGCGGTGTCACAGATACGCAGTATTTT. Residues: CATSELGASGVTDTQYF.

This chain links TRBV29-1 with TRBJ2-7; D gene unclear. There are 14 residues in the CDR3. CDR1 and CDR2 from the germline V gene are SQVTM and ANQGSEA. V lost 6 bases and J 3 bases, leaving 18 bases between the germline ends. CDR3 protein: CSVVDVAKVYEQYF. CDR3 DNA: TGCAGCGTGGTCGACGTAGCCAAAGTCTACGAGCAGTACTTC.